A selection of T cell receptor beta chains follows, all from one sample in a study of blood T cell repertoires in COVID-19. Profiling relied on immunoSEQ multiplex PCR, and the TCRdb table lists in-frame clones only, not all of them. The sample has tens of thousands of clones; 75% to 80% are singletons. Sequencing was carried out using peripheral blood. The receptors stem from a human donor with active or convalescent COVID-19. The donor label of this sample is uncertain. Both conserved end residues are part of each CDR3. The D gene is left open where the match is weak. Size values are once, few and many counts, or a class for expanded clones, and some rows have none.

d_call | j_call | clone_size | v_call | cdr3_aa | cdr3_nt
TRBD2 | TRBJ2-1 | . | TRBV18 | CASSPSGEGPFNEQFF | TGTGCCAGCTCACCATCGGGGGAGGGCCCTTTCAATGAGCAGTTCTTC
TRBD1 | TRBJ1-1 | . | TRBV5-1 | CASSWEGQGVAFF | TGCGCCAGCAGCTGGGAGGGACAGGGAGTAGCTTTCTTT
TRBD2 | TRBJ2-2 | . | TRBV7-8 | CASSLMTSGSSHAGELFF | TGTGCCAGCAGCTTAATGACTAGCGGGAGTTCCCACGCCGGGGAGCTGTTTTTT
. | TRBJ2-3 | . | TRBV27 | CASTSGWNTQYF | TGTGCCAGTACCTCGGGGTGGAACACGCAGTATTTT
TRBD1 | TRBJ2-3 | . | TRBV27 | CASKFPSGTGPDTQYF | TGTGCCAGCAAATTTCCTTCGGGGACAGGGCCTGATACGCAGTATTTT
. | TRBJ2-3 | . | TRBV30 | CAWRVGGTSTDTQYF | TGTGCCTGGAGAGTCGGCGGGACTAGCACAGATACGCAGTATTTT
. | TRBJ2-7 | once | TRBV5-5 | CASSLNIDSAHEQYF | TGTGCCAGCAGCTTGAATATTGACTCGGCCCACGAGCAGTACTTC
. | TRBJ2-1 | . | TRBV6-4 | CASAPGTSAYNEQFF | TGTGCCAGCGCCCCCGGGACTTCGGCATACAATGAGCAGTTCTTC
TRBD2 | TRBJ2-3 | . | TRBV5-1 | CASSLGGTSGTDTQYF | TGCGCCAGCAGCTTGGGGGGGACTAGCGGGACAGATACGCAGTATTTT
TRBD2 | TRBJ2-1 | . | TRBV10-1 | CASSYSGRVDNEQFF | TGCGCCAGCAGCTATAGCGGGAGAGTAGACAATGAGCAGTTCTTC
. | TRBJ1-1 | . | TRBV5-1 | CASSLVGRQNTEAFF | TGCGCCAGCAGCTTGGTTGGCAGGCAGAACACTGAAGCTTTCTTT
TRBD2 | TRBJ2-5 | . | TRBV4-1 | CASSQIQREGRETQYF | TGCGCCAGCAGCCAAATCCAGCGGGAGGGCCGTGAGACCCAGTACTTC
TRBD1 | TRBJ2-2 | . | TRBV7-3 | CASSLMQGAGELFF | TGTGCCAGCAGCTTAATGCAGGGGGCCGGGGAGCTGTTTTTT
. | TRBJ1-6 | . | TRBV3-1/TRBV3-2 | CASSQERDTPLHF | TGTGCCAGCAGCCAAGAAAGGGACACCCCCCTCCACTTT
TRBD2 | TRBJ2-1 | . | TRBV10-1 | CASSESPSGSTNEQFF | TGCGCCAGCAGTGAGTCACCTAGCGGGAGTACCAATGAGCAGTTCTTC
. | TRBJ2-2 | . | TRBV25-1 | CASSESTGTGELFF | TGTGCCAGCAGTGAATCTACTGGTACCGGGGAGCTGTTTTTT
. | TRBJ1-6 | . | TRBV28 | CASSSGTINSPLHF | TGTGCCAGCAGTTCCGGGACTATTAATTCACCCCTCCACTTT
. | TRBJ1-2 | . | TRBV27 | CASSAQNRVAGYGYTF | TGTGCCAGCAGTGCCCAAAACAGGGTTGCAGGCTATGGCTACACCTTC
. | TRBJ2-3 | . | TRBV9 | CASSGSADTQYF | TGTGCCAGCAGCGGCTCCGCGGATACGCAGTATTTT
TRBD2 | TRBJ2-1 | . | TRBV7-2 | CASSLELAGANEQFF | TGTGCCAGCAGCTTAGAACTAGCGGGAGCAAATGAGCAGTTCTTC
TRBD1 | TRBJ2-1 | . | TRBV2 | CASSTDRAHEQFF | TGTGCCAGCAGTACCGACAGGGCGCATGAGCAGTTCTTC
TRBD2 | TRBJ2-1 | . | TRBV7-2 | CASSLGIAGVMQFF | TGTGCCAGCAGCTTAGGGATAGCGGGAGTAATGCAGTTCTTC
. | TRBJ2-7 | . | TRBV30 | CASQKGGSPYEQYF | TGTGCCTCACAAAAGGGGGGGTCTCCCTACGAGCAGTACTTC
. | TRBJ1-3 | . | TRBV2 | CASNQQQTSGNTIYF | TGTGCCAGCAACCAACAGCAAACCTCTGGAAACACCATATATTTT
TRBD1 | TRBJ1-1 | . | TRBV11-2 | CASSLRDREAFF | TGTGCCAGCAGCTTACGGGACAGGGAAGCTTTCTTT
. | TRBJ2-6 | many | TRBV10-3 | CAISGGGSHSGANVLTF | TGTGCCATCAGTGGGGGAGGCAGCCACTCTGGGGCCAACGTCCTGACTTTC
. | TRBJ1-6 | . | TRBV19 | CASQQGWNSPLHF | TGTGCCAGCCAACAGGGATGGAATTCACCCCTCCACTTT
. | TRBJ1-1 | few | TRBV2 | CASTSGLLNTEAFF | TGTGCCAGCACCTCAGGCCTATTGAACACTGAAGCTTTCTTT
. | TRBJ2-1 | . | TRBV3-1/TRBV3-2 | CASSQNRQQFF | TGTGCCAGCAGCCAGAACAGGCAGCAGTTCTTC
. | TRBJ1-1 | . | TRBV6-5 | CASREGFAPEAFF | TGTGCCAGCAGGGAGGGTTTTGCTCCTGAAGCTTTCTTT
TRBD2 | TRBJ2-3 | once | TRBV3-1/TRBV3-2 | CASSQLGVAGSNDTQYF | TGTGCCAGCAGCCAGCTCGGGGTAGCGGGGTCCAATGATACGCAGTATTTT
. | TRBJ1-5 | . | TRBV6-1 | CASSEGRLNQPQHF | TGTGCCAGCAGTGAAGGTCGACTCAATCAGCCCCAGCATTTT
. | TRBJ1-2 | . | TRBV21-1 | CASSKSPGHRYYGYTF | TGTGCCAGCAGCAAAAGCCCAGGCCACCGCTACTATGGCTACACCTTC
TRBD1 | TRBJ1-6 | . | TRBV25-1 | CASSASDRGSYNSPLHF | TGTGCCAGCAGTGCCTCGGACAGGGGCTCCTATAATTCACCCCTCCACTTT
TRBD1 | TRBJ1-3 | . | TRBV11-2 | CASSRTGDSGNTIYF | TGTGCCAGCAGCCGGACAGGGGACTCTGGAAACACCATATATTTT
. | TRBJ2-2 | . | TRBV5-4 | CASSLRVGNTGELFF | TGTGCCAGCAGCTTGCGGGTCGGAAACACCGGGGAGCTGTTTTTT
. | TRBJ2-3 | . | TRBV6-1 | CASSDPEQTDTQYF | TGTGCCAGCAGTGACCCGGAGCAGACAGATACGCAGTATTTT
TRBD1 | TRBJ2-1 | . | TRBV10-2 | CASSGDRVLEQFF | TGCGCCAGCAGTGGCGACAGGGTACTAGAGCAGTTCTTC
. | TRBJ2-1 | few | TRBV13 | CASSLRGHNEQFF | TGTGCCAGCAGCTTGCGAGGTCACAATGAGCAGTTCTTC
. | TRBJ2-5 | . | TRBV10-3 | CATNGSPETQYF | TGTGCCACGAACGGTTCACCGGAGACCCAGTACTTC
. | TRBJ2-5 | . | TRBV19 | CASSPGQRETQYF | TGTGCCAGTAGTCCTGGACAGCGAGAGACCCAGTACTTC
TRBD1 | TRBJ2-2 | . | TRBV5-1 | CASSVGTVNTGELFF | TGCGCCAGCAGCGTCGGGACAGTGAACACCGGGGAGCTGTTTTTT
TRBD1 | TRBJ2-7 | . | TRBV28 | CAISRTGGSYEQYF | TGTGCCATCTCTCGGACAGGGGGCTCCTACGAGCAGTACTTC
TRBD1 | TRBJ2-1 | . | TRBV9 | CASSKVVRDRGHNEQFF | TGTGCCAGCAGCAAGGTGGTCCGGGACAGGGGGCACAATGAGCAGTTCTTC
TRBD2 | TRBJ2-4 | . | TRBV9 | CASSAGGILNIQYF | TGTGCCAGCAGCGCGGGGGGGATATTAAACATTCAGTACTTC
TRBD2 | TRBJ2-1 | medium-sized | TRBV5-1 | CASSSDVTSGNYNEQFF | TGCGCCAGCAGCTCCGATGTTACTAGCGGGAACTACAATGAGCAGTTCTTC
. | TRBJ1-4 | . | TRBV24-1 | CATSGAGGTNEKLFF | TGTGCCACCAGTGGGGCCGGGGGAACTAATGAAAAACTGTTTTTT
TRBD2 | TRBJ2-1 | . | TRBV11-1 | CASSYPTLAGVEQFF | TGTGCCAGCAGCTACCCCACCCTAGCGGGAGTCGAGCAGTTCTTC
TRBD1 | TRBJ1-6 | . | TRBV6-2/TRBV6-3 | CASSSHRDRDSPLHF | TGTGCCAGCAGCTCTCACCGGGACAGGGACTCACCCCTCCACTTT
. | TRBJ2-5 | many | TRBV6-5 | CASSLGQQETQYF | TGTGCCAGCAGTCTCGGACAGCAAGAGACCCAGTACTTC
. | TRBJ1-5 | . | TRBV7-2 | CASSQRGGKGNQPQHF | TGTGCCAGCAGCCAAAGGGGAGGGAAGGGCAATCAGCCCCAGCATTTT
. | TRBJ2-5 | . | TRBV19 | CASSIGTVNQETQYF | TGTGCCAGTAGTATAGGGACAGTAAACCAGGAGACCCAGTACTTC
. | TRBJ1-5 | . | TRBV15 | CATSRDRANQPQHF | TGTGCCACCAGCAGAGACAGGGCCAATCAGCCCCAGCATTTT
TRBD1 | TRBJ1-2 | few | TRBV10-3 | CAIKGSSGQSNYGYTF | TGTGCCATCAAAGGCTCTTCGGGACAGTCAAACTATGGCTACACCTTC
TRBD2 | TRBJ2-7 | . | TRBV30 | CAWSVPWGGSYEQYF | TGTGCCTGGAGTGTACCCTGGGGGGGGTCCTACGAGCAGTACTTC
. | TRBJ1-1 | . | TRBV5-1 | CASSLGGRAMNTEAFF | TGCGCCAGCAGCTTGGGTGGCAGGGCCATGAACACTGAAGCTTTCTTT
. | TRBJ1-2 | many | TRBV18 | CASSPKTESYGYTF | TGTGCCAGCTCACCTAAGACAGAATCTTATGGCTACACCTTC